The 17 T cell receptor beta chains reported below all come from one sample, sequenced in a study of T cell responses to AZD1222 COVID-19 vaccine. TCRdb keeps only in-frame clones here, not all; method: immunoSEQ multiplex PCR. The sample consists of fewer than 120,000 clones, about 85% of them appearing once. The sequencing here drew on peripheral blood, taken on day 0 of AZD1222 vaccination. The source of these receptors is an adult in good health.

DNA of the CDR3: TGCGCCAGCAGTGAGGGGGCGCGGGCTTTCTTT. Protein sequence: CASSEGARAFF. The chain has TRBV10-1 and TRBJ1-1; possible D gene TRBD1, 5 bases. The CDR3 has 11 amino acids. Germline V CDR1 and CDR2: WNHNN, SYGVQD (reference sequence). Trimming left V 2 bases short and J 11 bases short, with 9 bases between.

The CDR3 reads CASSDRGAEAFF. CDR3 bases: TGTGCCAGTAGCGATAGGGGGGCTGAAGCTTTCTTT. This chain uses TRBV19 with TRBJ1-1, with a possible D match to TRBD1 (6 bases). CDR3 size: 12 residues. CDR1 and CDR2 (germline): LNHDA, SQIVND (reference sequence). The ends were cut back, 6 bases at V and 6 bases at J, with 11 bases in the middle. The entire variable domain, with the rest obtained from reference TRBV19 and TRBJ1-1, is as follows: DGGITQSPKYLFRKEGQNVTLSCEQNLNHDAMYWYRQDPGQGLRLIYYSQIVNDFQKGDIAEGYSVSREKKESFPLTVTSAQKNPTAFYLCASSDRGAEAFFGQGTRLTVV.

The chain joins TRBV3-1 (or the pseudogene TRBV3-2) to TRBJ2-2; no reliable D call. The CDR3 has 14 amino acids. Between the trimmed V and J ends, which lost 1 base and 7 bases, there was a span of 10 bases. Germline assignment: CDR1 LGHDT and CDR2 YNNKEL (reference sequence). The CDR3 spells CASSQGALYGELFF. CDR3 nucleotide sequence: TGTGCCAGCAGCCAAGGCGCGCTGTACGGGGAGCTGTTTTTT.

This clone was seen more than once but under ten times. The chain has TRBV30 and TRBJ1-1, with D unclear. The CDR3 is 12 amino acids. Germline-derived CDR1 and CDR2 are GTSNPN and SVGIG (reference sequence). V was trimmed by 4 bases and J by 2 bases, leaving 8 bases between them. CDR3 DNA: TGTGCCTGGATATGGGGAAACACTGAAGCTTTCTTT. Translating it yields CAWIWGNTEAFF.

The gene calls are TRBV20-1 and TRBJ1-2; D remains ambiguous. Germline CDR1 is DFQATT and CDR2 is SNEGSKA (reference sequence). Trimming removed 3 bases from V and 8 bases from J, with 25 bases in between. The CDR3 runs 16 residues. The CDR3 DNA follows: TGCAGTGCTAGTCGGGGATCGATCGCAGTAATGCGGGGCTACACCTTC. Protein product: CSASRGSIAVMRGYTF.

The V gene is TRBV5-6, the J gene TRBJ1-6, with 9 bases lining up with TRBD1. V shed 3 bases and J 10 bases; nucleotides not matched to a gene: 8. The CDR3 is 15 residues long. Germline V CDR1 and CDR2: SGHDT, YYEEEE. In DNA form, the CDR3 reads TGTGCCAGCAGCTACTTACAGGGGGCAAGGTCACCCCTCCACTTT. Its translation is CASSYLQGARSPLHF. Variable domain in full (rest from reference TRBV5-6 and TRBJ1-6): DAGVTQSPTHLIKTRGQQVTLRCSPKSGHDTVSWYQQALGQGPQFIFQYYEEEERQRGNFPDRFSGHQFPNYSSELNVNALLLGDSALYLCASSYLQGARSPLHFGNGTRLTVT.

The chain is built from TRBV7-2 and TRBJ2-7; the match to TRBD2 covers 10 bases. CDR3 length: 15 amino acids. CDR1 and CDR2 (germline): SGHTA, FQGNSA. With V trimmed by 5 bases and J by 1 base, 5 bases remained unmatched. This CDR3 is CASSIGTSASYEQYF. CDR3 DNA sequence: TGTGCCAGCAGCATCGGGACTAGCGCTTCCTACGAGCAGTACTTC. Complete variable domain (other parts from reference TRBV7-2 and TRBJ2-7): GAGVSQSPSNKVTEKGKDVELRCDPISGHTALYWYRQSLGQGLEFLIYFQGNSAPDKSGLPSDRFSAERTGGSVSTLTIQRTQQEDSAVYLCASSIGTSASYEQYFGPGTRLTVT.

The chain recombines TRBV6-5 with TRBJ1-5; D is ambiguous. Germline V gene sequence: CDR1 MNHEY, CDR2 SVGAGI. The CDR3 is 13 amino acids. V was pared by 6 bases and J by 4 bases, with 10 bases between. The CDR3 protein is CASREQANQPQHF. The CDR3 DNA reads as TGTGCCAGCAGGGAGCAGGCTAATCAGCCCCAGCATTTT.

The J gene is TRBJ1-2, the V gene TRBV24-1; the D is unclear. CDR3 length equals 14 residues. Deletions cut 3 bases from V and 9 bases from J, with 16 bases between. Germline CDR1 and CDR2: KGHDR and SFDVKD. CDR3 sequence reads: CATSDHGTPMSYTF. The CDR3 coding sequence is TGTGCCACCAGTGATCACGGAACGCCTATGAGCTACACCTTC.

The chain employs TRBV2 and TRBJ2-1; 8 bases fit TRBD2. In germline, CDR1 is SNHLY, CDR2 FYNNEI. The CDR3 covers 15 residues. J gave up 9 bases and V 1 base, and 8 bases lay outside the gene matches. CDR3 loop: CASSEVVSGVGEQFF. The CDR3 nucleotides read TGTGCCAGCAGTGAAGTGGTTAGCGGGGTGGGTGAGCAGTTCTTC.

This chain connects TRBV10-3 to TRBJ2-7; the match to TRBD2 covers 16 bases. The CDR3 has 16 residues. V shed 8 bases and J 6 bases; nucleotides not matched to a gene: 10. Germline V CDR1 and CDR2: ENHRY, SYGVKD. This CDR3 reads CAIATGTSGGAGEQYF. The CDR3 DNA reads as TGTGCCATCGCAACCGGGACTAGCGGGGGGGCCGGCGAGCAGTACTTC.

V gene TRBV4-1 combines with J gene TRBJ2-1; 7 nucleotides agree with TRBD2. V trimming: 5 bases; J trimming: 8 bases; junction bases outside the gene matches: 6. This CDR3 comprises 13 residues. The germline V gene has CDR1 MGHRA and CDR2 YSYEKL. This chain's CDR3 is CASSGDYVDEQFF. DNA of the CDR3: TGCGCCAGCAGCGGGGACTACGTCGATGAGCAGTTCTTC.

The chain is built from TRBV6-5 and TRBJ1-1, with D perhaps TRBD1 (6 bases). V shed 3 bases and J shed 1 base, with 9 bases lying between them. Germline assignment: CDR1 MNHEY and CDR2 SVGAGI. The CDR3 has 14 amino acids. The CDR3 sequence is CASSYTTGNTEAFF. The CDR3 nucleotides are TGTGCCAGCAGTTATACGACAGGGAACACTGAAGCTTTCTTT.

This chain uses TRBV25-1 with TRBJ2-7; 7 bases are a match to TRBD1. The CDR3 extends over 14 amino acids. Germline V gives CDR1 MGHDK, CDR2 SYGVNS. Unmatched junction bases numbered 8, after V lost 3 bases and J lost 6 bases. The CDR3 DNA follows: TGTGCCAGCAGTGAGGTGAACAGGGGTCGCGAGCAGTACTTC. It yields the protein CASSEVNRGREQYF.

The V call is TRBV27, the J call TRBJ2-7; 7 positions match TRBD1. The germline gives CDR1 MNHEY, CDR2 SMNVEV (reference sequence). V gave up 6 bases and J gave up 5 bases; unmatched junction bases: 10. The CDR3 is 14 amino acids. The CDR3: CASSFITGVNEQYF. As DNA, the CDR3 is TGTGCCAGCAGCTTTATTACAGGGGTGAACGAGCAGTACTTC.

This sequence joins TRBV29-1 and TRBJ1-2, with unresolved D. The CDR3 extends over 11 amino acids. Trimming cost V 4 bases and J 8 bases, with 11 bases left between them. From germline, CDR1 is SQVTM and CDR2 ANQGSEA. The CDR3 coding sequence is TGCAGCGTTGCACGGGCGAAAGGCTACACCTTC. This codes for CSVARAKGYTF. Looking up the rest from reference TRBV29-1 and TRBJ1-2 gives the full variable domain: SAVISQKPSRDICQRGTSLTIQCQVDSQVTMMFWYRQQPGQSLTLIATANQGSEATYESGFVIDKFPISRPNLTFSTLTVSNMSPEDSSIYLCSVARAKGYTFGSGTRLTVV.

This chain links TRBV5-1 with TRBJ2-7, with D possibly being TRBD2 (6 bases). The CDR3 covers 14 residues. The germline V gene has CDR1 SGHRS and CDR2 YFSETQ. V dropped 0 bases and J dropped 5 bases, with 12 bases sitting between them. This CDR3 reads CASSLASAGDEQYF. CDR3 nucleotides: TGCGCCAGCAGCTTGGCTAGCGCTGGGGACGAGCAGTACTTC.